The rows below give T cell receptor beta chains drawn from one sample of a study of graft-versus-host responses after intestinal transplantation. Produced via immunoSEQ multiplex PCR; TCRdb's table is partial and in-frame only. The sample yields approximately 89,000 clones, roughly 90% seen once. This specimen consisted of PBMCs, obtained 450 to 460 days after intestinal transplant. The source of these receptors is a human patient who received an intestinal transplant, so some T cells may come from the graft donor. The CDR3 runs from the conserved cysteine through the conserved F or W. The D gene is left open where the match is weak. Rows may omit the clone size; those that give it use once, few, many or a size class.

clone_size j_call v_call d_call cdr3_nt cdr3_aa
NA TRBJ2-7 TRBV10-3 NA TGTGCCATCAGTGAGTCGGGCACCTACTACGAGCAGTACTTC CAISESGTYYEQYF
once TRBJ2-7 TRBV5-6 TRBD1 TGTGCCAGCAGCACACAGGGGGCCCAATACGAGCAGTACTTC CASSTQGAQYEQYF
once TRBJ1-2 TRBV5-5 NA TGTGCCAGCAGCTTGGAAGGTGGCTATGGCTACACCTTC CASSLEGGYGYTF
NA TRBJ1-1 TRBV7-6 NA TGTGCCAGCAGCCCCCTCGACAGGCTGAACACTGAAGCTTTCTTT CASSPLDRLNTEAFF
NA TRBJ2-1 TRBV7-9 NA TGTGCCAGCAGCTTAGCGCCGGGGTCACGGGTCAATGAGCAGTTCTTC CASSLAPGSRVNEQFF
once TRBJ1-4 TRBV5-4 NA TGTGCCAGCAGCTCCCGAACGGGTGCAGCCAATGAAAAACTGTTTTTT CASSSRTGAANEKLFF
NA TRBJ1-5 TRBV7-3 TRBD1 TGTGCCAGCAGCTTAAGAGGGACAGGGGGCAATCAGCCCCAGCATTTT CASSLRGTGGNQPQHF
NA TRBJ2-5 TRBV7-3 NA TGTGCCAGCAGCTTAGGCGCGCATACGACCCAGTACTTC CASSLGAHTTQYF
NA TRBJ2-3 TRBV5-5 TRBD1 TGTGCCAGCAGTTCTGGGACAGCTAGCACAGATACGCAGTATTTT CASSSGTASTDTQYF
NA TRBJ2-2 TRBV6-1 NA TGTGCCAGTAGTGTGGGGGGGGCCTGGTACACCGGGGAGCTGTTTTTT CASSVGGAWYTGELFF
once TRBJ2-5 TRBV4-1 TRBD2 TGCGCCAGCAGCCAAGGCGGGGGTGATGCGGAGACCCAGTACTTC CASSQGGGDAETQYF
NA TRBJ1-3 TRBV6-6 NA TGTGCCAGCAGGCCGCCTCAGGGCTTAGGGGGAAACACCATATATTTT CASRPPQGLGGNTIYF
NA TRBJ1-5 TRBV9 NA TGTGCCAGCAGCGTAGCCCCTGGGGGCAATCAGCCCCAGCATTTT CASSVAPGGNQPQHF
NA TRBJ1-2 TRBV13 NA TGTGCCAGCAGCCACACAGGGTATGCCTATGGCTACACCTTC CASSHTGYAYGYTF
NA TRBJ2-2 TRBV6-6 NA TGTGCCAGCAGTTACGGCGGGGAGCTGTTTTTT CASSYGGELFF
NA TRBJ1-1 TRBV6-5 NA TGTGCCACCAAGGGTTCCACTGAAGCTTTCTTT CATKGSTEAFF
NA TRBJ1-5 TRBV9 NA TGTGCCAGCAGCCGTGGGGGGCAGCCCCAGCATTTT CASSRGGQPQHF
NA TRBJ1-1 TRBV7-8 NA TGTGCCAGCGGAGAGGGGGGTACCACTGAAGCTTTCTTT CASGEGGTTEAFF
NA TRBJ1-1 TRBV9 NA TGTGCCAGCAGCGTAGTATCGGGACCCGTGAACACTGAAGCTTTCTTT CASSVVSGPVNTEAFF
NA TRBJ2-5 TRBV5-4 NA TGTGCCAGCAGCGACCCGGACAGCGAGCAGACCCAGTACTTC CASSDPDSEQTQYF
NA TRBJ2-7 TRBV4-1 TRBD2 TGCGCCAGCAGCCAAGAATATGTCCTAGCGGGGGGTTACGAGCAGTACTTC CASSQEYVLAGGYEQYF
NA TRBJ1-2 TRBV5-4 TRBD1 TGTGCCAGCAGCTTGGATTTTAGGGACAGGGGTCCTTTTGGTGGCTACACCTTC CASSLDFRDRGPFGGYTF
NA TRBJ2-5 TRBV27 TRBD2 TGTGCCAGCAGTTTAAGGCGGGGGGGCCAAGAGACCCAGTACTTC CASSLRRGGQETQYF
NA TRBJ1-1 TRBV7-9 NA TGTGCCAGCAGCTTAGGAGCTTACTGGAACTTT CASSLGAYWNF
NA TRBJ2-5 TRBV18 NA TGTGCCAGCAGAGAAAACGGGGGCCCCCAAGAGACCCAGTACTTC CASRENGGPQETQYF
NA TRBJ2-1 TRBV6-1 NA TGTGCCACCTTAGGGGTCTCCTACAATGAGCAGTTCTTC CATLGVSYNEQFF
NA TRBJ2-1 TRBV7-3 NA TGTGCCAGCAGCCCGGGACCGTTGGCTGAGCAGTTCTTC CASSPGPLAEQFF
NA TRBJ1-5 TRBV5-6 TRBD1 TGTGCCAGCAGCTTGGTACAGGGGGTTGTTTTGGGCAATCAGCCCCAGCATTTT CASSLVQGVVLGNQPQHF
NA TRBJ2-5 TRBV5-1 TRBD1 TGCGCCAGCAGCTTGGCAAGACAGGGGAGTGGAGAGACCCAGTACTTC CASSLARQGSGETQYF
NA TRBJ1-1 TRBV7-9 NA TGTGCCAGCAGCTCCTTGACGGATGAAGCTTTCTTT CASSSLTDEAFF
NA TRBJ1-1 TRBV27 NA TGTGCCAGCAGTTTATTTGGGGGGGGCACTGAAGCTTTCTTT CASSLFGGGTEAFF
few TRBJ1-1 TRBV10-3 TRBD1 TGTGCCATCAGTCAGGACAGGGATGGCACTGAAGCTTTCTTT CAISQDRDGTEAFF
NA TRBJ2-3 TRBV29-1 TRBD2 TGCAGCGCATTAGCGGGGGCCACAGATACGCAGTATTTT CSALAGATDTQYF
NA TRBJ2-2 TRBV9 NA TGTGCCAGCAGCCCAAGTTCGGACGGGGAGCTGTTTTTT CASSPSSDGELFF
NA TRBJ2-5 TRBV5-1 TRBD2 TGCGCCACCTCACGGGGGGGGCCCTACCAAGAGACCCAGTACTTC CATSRGGPYQETQYF
NA TRBJ2-2 TRBV9 TRBD1 TGTGCCAGCAGGGCGACAGGGGGCACCGGGGAGCTGTTTTTT CASRATGGTGELFF
few TRBJ1-1 TRBV10-3 TRBD1 TGTGCCATCAGCCAACAGGGGATGAACACTGAAGCTTTCTTT CAISQQGMNTEAFF
NA TRBJ2-7 TRBV10-3 NA TGTGCCATCAGGGCGGATCGTCAACAGGGCCCCTACGAGCAGTACTTC CAIRADRQQGPYEQYF
NA TRBJ2-1 TRBV19 NA TGTGCCAGGCCGGACGTCTGTTTCTTC CARPDVCFF
NA TRBJ2-2 TRBV6-5 NA TGTGCCAGCAGTTATGCCGGGATGGGGACCGGGGAGCTGTTTTTT CASSYAGMGTGELFF
few TRBJ1-5 TRBV5-8 TRBD1 TGTGCCAGCAGCTTTTGGGACAGGGCCATCGTGCCCCAGCATTTT CASSFWDRAIVPQHF
NA TRBJ1-2 TRBV5-6 NA TGTGCCAGCAGCTTGGGAGTCTATGGCTACACCTTC CASSLGVYGYTF
NA TRBJ1-1 TRBV5-1 NA TGCGCCAGCAGCTTGGAGGGGGTCATGAACACTGAAGCTTTCTTT CASSLEGVMNTEAFF
NA TRBJ2-3 TRBV6-6 NA TGTGCCAGCAGTTCCGTCTCTCTCACAGATACGCAGTATTTT CASSSVSLTDTQYF
NA TRBJ1-1 TRBV19 NA TGTGCCAGTAGTATCGAGGTTGGCACTGAAGCTTTCTTT CASSIEVGTEAFF
NA TRBJ1-1 TRBV5-4 NA TGTGCCAGCAGCGGAGACAGCCTTATGAACACTGAAGCTTTCTTT CASSGDSLMNTEAFF